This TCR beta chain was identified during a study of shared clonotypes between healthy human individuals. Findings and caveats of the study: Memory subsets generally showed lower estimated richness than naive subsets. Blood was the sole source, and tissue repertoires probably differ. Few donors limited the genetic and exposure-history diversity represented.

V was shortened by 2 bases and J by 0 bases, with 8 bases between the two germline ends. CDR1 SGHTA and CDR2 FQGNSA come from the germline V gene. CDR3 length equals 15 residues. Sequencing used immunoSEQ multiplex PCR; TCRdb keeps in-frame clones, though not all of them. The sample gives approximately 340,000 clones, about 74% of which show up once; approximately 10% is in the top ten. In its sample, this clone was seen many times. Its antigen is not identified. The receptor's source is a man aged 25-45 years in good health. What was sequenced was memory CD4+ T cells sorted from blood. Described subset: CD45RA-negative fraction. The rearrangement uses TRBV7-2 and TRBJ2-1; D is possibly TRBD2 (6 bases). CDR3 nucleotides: TGTGCCAGCAGCTTAACGACTAGCTCCTACAATGAGCAGTTCTTC. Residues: CASSLTTSSYNEQFF.